The 17 T cell receptor beta chains presented below share a single source sample, sequenced in a study of regulatory T cells in long-lasting Graves disease. Stated time point: persistent/refractory GD, antithyroid drugs over 5 years with positive TRAb. Construction of the TCR library relied on RNA isolated from PBMCs. TCR beta libraries were built with iRepertoire HTBI primers and Arm-PCR of CDR3 regions. TCRdb re-called the multiplex PCR reads through MiXCR, storing one row per CDR3 protein. The table records fewer than 550,000 distinct CDR3 sequences, around a fifth of them present only once. The specimen comprised peripheral blood mononuclear cells (PBMCs), sampled when the disease was refractory, from a patient treated with antithyroid drugs. All receptors come from a female donor with Graves disease.

The chain is built from TRBV29-1 and TRBJ1-2; D is possibly TRBD1 (5 bases). This CDR3 has 13 amino acids. Germline CDR1 and CDR2: SQVTM and ANQGSEA. Trimming shortened V by 4 bases and J by 2 bases, and 11 bases separated the two germline ends. The CDR3 loop is CSVVGGSNYGYTF. The CDR3 DNA sequence: TGCAGCGTTGTCGGGGGATCCAACTATGGCTACACCTTC.

The genes are TRBV12-3 or TRBV12-4 and TRBJ1-6; D remains unclear. The CDR3 is 14 amino acids. V was pared by 2 bases and J by 9 bases, with 11 bases between. The CDR3 is CASSLNSPGSPLHF. CDR3 bases: TGTGCCAGCAGTTTAAACAGCCCAGGTTCACCCCTCCACTTT.

This clonotype was seen ten or more times. This chain joins TRBV7-9 and TRBJ1-2, with unresolved D. V was pared by 7 bases and J by 2 bases, with 17 bases between. Germline V lookup: CDR1 SEHNR, CDR2 FQNEAQ (reference sequence). The CDR3 is 15 residues long. The CDR3 bases are TGTGCCAGCACCCCGAGGCCCTCCCAAAACTATGGCTACACCTTC. This sequence encodes CASTPRPSQNYGYTF. The whole variable domain, remainder taken from reference TRBV7-9 and TRBJ1-2, is DTGVSQNPRHKITKRGQNVTFRCDPISEHNRLYWYRQTLGQGPEFLTYFQNEAQLEKSRLLSDRFSAERPKGSFSTLEIQRTEQGDSAMYLCASTPRPSQNYGYTFGSGTRLTVV.

Comments on this clonotype: At one boundary the junction diverges from the germline segment, which might be a read error. CDR3 bases: TGCGCCAGCAGCCATCCCGCACGGACCGGGGAGCTGTTTTTT. Translated, it gives CASSHPARTGELFF. This chain connects TRBV12-3 or TRBV12-4 to TRBJ2-2; no firm D call. The CDR3 loop spans 14 amino acids.

V is TRBV28 and J is TRBJ1-5; D not resolved. The V gene's germline CDR1 is MDHEN and CDR2 SYDVKM. V was shortened by 8 bases and J by 0 bases, with 8 bases between the two germline ends. CDR3 length: 13 amino acids. CDR3 residues: CASARGSNQPQHF. DNA of the CDR3: TGTGCCAGCGCCCGGGGTAGCAATCAGCCCCAGCATTTT.

This clonotype was observed at least ten times. The chain couples TRBV6-1 to TRBJ1-2; D is unresolved. Trimming shortened V by 6 bases and J by 7 bases, and 12 bases separated the two germline ends. The germline V gene has CDR1 MNHNS and CDR2 SASEGT. The length of the CDR3 is 12 residues. The CDR3 DNA reads TGTGCCAGCAGCACCCCCTTGGGTGGCTACACCTTC. It yields the protein CASSTPLGGYTF.

This clonotype was recorded a few times. The chain has TRBV19 and TRBJ1-1; tentatively, D is TRBD1 (6 bases). This CDR3 is 14 amino acids long. V gave up 2 bases and J gave up 4 bases, with 11 bases separating them. The germline V gene encodes CDR1 LNHDA and CDR2 SQIVND (reference sequence). CDR3 bases: TGTGCCAGTAGTATAAGCAAAGGGGGCACTGAAGCTTTCTTT. This codes for CASSISKGGTEAFF.

This clonotype was counted ten times or more. The rearrangement links TRBV28 to TRBJ1-6; 7 nucleotides line up with TRBD1. There are 17 residues in the CDR3. Unmatched junction bases numbered 8, after V lost 6 bases and J lost 0 bases. Germline lookup yields CDR1 MDHEN and CDR2 SYDVKM. CDR3 loop: CASSPGQLDSYNSPLHF. CDR3 DNA: TGTGCCAGCAGCCCGGGACAGCTAGACTCCTATAATTCACCCCTCCACTTT. The full variable domain, its missing parts supplied by reference TRBV28 and TRBJ1-6, is DVKVTQSSRYLVKRTGEKVFLECVQDMDHENMFWYRQDPGLGLRLIYFSYDVKMKEKGDIPEGYSVSREKKERFSLILESASTNQTSMYLCASSPGQLDSYNSPLHFGNGTRLTVT.

The V call is TRBV9, the J call TRBJ1-2, with D perhaps TRBD1 (5 bases). This CDR3 has 14 residues. V dropped 4 bases and J dropped 4 bases, with 14 bases sitting between them. The germline gives CDR1 SGDLS, CDR2 YYNGEE. CDR3 residues: CASSRREGAYGYTF. The CDR3, as DNA: TGTGCCAGCAGCAGGAGGGAAGGGGCCTATGGCTACACCTTC.

This clonotype was detected ten times or more. This chain joins TRBV6-5 and TRBJ1-2, with 7 bases matching TRBD1. The CDR3 consists of 15 residues. Per germline, CDR1 MNHEY and CDR2 SVGAGI. Trimming at V came to 2 bases and at J to 4 bases, leaving 7 bases not matched to a gene. The chain's CDR3 is CASSYKDRVGYGYTF. CDR3 nucleotide sequence: TGTGCCAGCAGTTACAAAGACAGGGTCGGCTATGGCTACACCTTC.

The V call is TRBV10-3, the J call TRBJ2-7, with D possibly matching TRBD1 (6 bases). The ends were cut back, 8 bases at V and 0 bases at J, with 17 bases in the middle. This CDR3 is 15 amino acids long. Germline V gene lookup returns CDR1 ENHRY and CDR2 SYGVKD. The CDR3 DNA sequence: TGTGCCATCCGAGATACAGGGCTCAGCTCCTACGAGCAGTACTTC. It encodes CAIRDTGLSSYEQYF.

This clonotype was observed many times. For the CDR3, the DNA is TGTGCCAGCAGTTACTCTACTATGAGAGGACTGTCATACGAGCAGTACTTC. Translating it yields CASSYSTMRGLSYEQYF. The chain couples TRBV6-5 to TRBJ2-7; perhaps TRBD2 as D (5 bases). The CDR3 contains 17 residues. The V end was cut by 0 bases, the J end by 4 bases, with 19 bases between. Germline V CDR1 and CDR2: MNHEY, SVGAGI.

This clonotype has at least ten counts. The chain links TRBV15 to TRBJ1-5; D is ambiguous. The V gene lost 5 bases and the J gene lost 9 bases, with 17 bases spanning the gap. Per germline, CDR1 LNHNV and CDR2 YYDKDF (reference sequence). The CDR3 spans 14 residues. The CDR3 loop is CATSPLDIRVPQHF. The CDR3 nucleotides read TGTGCCACCAGCCCTCTAGACATTCGCGTGCCCCAGCATTTT.

V usage is TRBV19 and J usage is TRBJ1-1; D is possibly TRBD1 (6 bases). Germline CDR1 reads LNHDA; CDR2 reads SQIVND (reference sequence). The V and J ends lost 3 bases and 0 bases respectively, with 8 bases between them. This CDR3 has 14 amino acids. This CDR3 reads CASSIGGLNTEAFF. CDR3 nucleotides: TGTGCCAGTAGTATTGGGGGGCTGAACACTGAAGCTTTCTTT.

This clonotype has more than one count but fewer than ten. This CDR3 is CSARESTWNQPQHF. DNA for the CDR3: TGCAGTGCTAGAGAATCAACCTGGAATCAGCCCCAGCATTTT. V is TRBV20-1 and J is TRBJ1-5; unclear D gene. Germline V gene lookup returns CDR1 DFQATT and CDR2 SNEGSKA (reference sequence). There are 14 residues in the CDR3. V shed 0 bases and J shed 4 bases, with 10 bases lying between them.

This clonotype was counted between two and nine times. V gene TRBV20-1 combines with J gene TRBJ2-5, with 15 nucleotides matching TRBD2. The V gene end was trimmed by 3 bases and the J gene end by 10 bases; junction bases not matched to a gene: 6. The CDR3 covers 14 residues. CDR1 and CDR2 from the germline V gene are DFQATT and SNEGSKA (reference sequence). CDR3 nucleotide sequence: TGCAGTGCTAGTCCCGGGACTAGCGGGGGGCACCAGTACTTC. It specifies CSASPGTSGGHQYF.

In this sample, this clonotype turned up many times. V is TRBV7-2 and J is TRBJ1-2; D is undetermined. CDR1 and CDR2 (germline): SGHTA, FQGNSA. The CDR3 runs to 12 residues. V was shortened by 4 bases and J by 8 bases, with 11 bases between the two germline ends. CDR3 DNA sequence: TGTGCCAGCAGCTCCACTCTTCTGGGCTACACCTTC. Translated, it gives CASSSTLLGYTF. Looking up the rest from reference TRBV7-2 and TRBJ1-2 gives the full variable domain: GAGVSQSPSNKVTEKGKDVELRCDPISGHTALYWYRQSLGQGLEFLIYFQGNSAPDKSGLPSDRFSAERTGGSVSTLTIQRTQQEDSAVYLCASSSTLLGYTFGSGTRLTVV.